The clone carrying this T cell receptor beta chain appeared a few times. The CDR3 runs 17 residues. V gave up 1 base and J gave up 0 bases, with 15 bases separating them. Per the germline V gene, CDR1 is SGHAT and CDR2 is FQNNGV. In the PCR, 60 Vbeta and 13 Jbeta primers were used. Produced via immunoSEQ multiplex PCR; TCRdb's table is partial and in-frame only. The sample yields roughly 180,000 clones, roughly 8.7% seen once. The data derive from a study of cytomegalovirus exposure and HLA in healthy donors. The clonotype originates from a woman between 25 and 40 years old in good health and CMV-seropositive. The chain employs TRBV11-2 and TRBJ2-5; D is unresolved. Sequencing was performed on PBMCs. This chain's CDR3 is CASSLATKRRYQETQYF. The CDR3 DNA sequence: TGTGCCAGCAGCTTAGCCACGAAGCGACGGTACCAAGAGACCCAGTACTTC.